The 30 T cell receptor beta chains listed next were all sequenced from one sample in a study of response to subunit inactivated influenza vaccine. TCRdb used MiXCR to reprocess the RT-PCR reads, holding one entry per CDR3 protein. The sample holds hundreds of thousands of distinct CDR3 sequences, 14% seen once. The source was PBMCs from blood, collected around 14 days before vaccination. All receptors come from a man aged 50 to 60 who received an inactivated influenza vaccine.

This clonotype showed up just a few times. This rearrangement joins TRBV20-1 to TRBJ2-7; the D is unclear. V lost 2 bases and J 4 bases, leaving 6 bases between the germline ends. The CDR3 runs to 11 residues. Germline values: CDR1 DFQATT, CDR2 SNEGSKA (reference sequence). The CDR3, as DNA: TGCAGTGCTAGACTGATGTACGAGCAGTACTTC. This gives the protein CSARLMYEQYF.

J is TRBJ2-7 and V is TRBV6-2 or TRBV6-3; 12 nucleotides match TRBD2. The CDR3 length is 22 residues. Germline V gene sequence: CDR1 MNHEY, CDR2 SVGEGT. After removal of 7 bases from V and 5 bases from J, the junction contained 30 bases not matched to a gene. The DNA of the CDR3 is TGTGCCAGCAAAGGTGGAGACAGAGACCCGCTAGCGGGAGGGCCTACCAAGAACGAGCAGTACTTC. Encoded protein: CASKGGDRDPLAGGPTKNEQYF.

The chain combines TRBV20-1 with TRBJ2-7, with 9 bases aligning to TRBD1. V was pared by 0 bases and J by 1 base, with 4 bases of the junction left unmatched. There are 15 residues in the CDR3. The germline V gene has CDR1 DFQATT and CDR2 SNEGSKA (reference sequence). As DNA, the CDR3 is TGCAGTGCTAGAGACACCGGGACAGGGTCCTACGAGCAGTACTTC. It is translated as CSARDTGTGSYEQYF.

This clonotype was detected a few times. The chain employs TRBV20-1 and TRBJ2-3; D uncertain. The ends were cut back, 1 base at V and 2 bases at J, with 10 bases in the middle. The germline V gene has CDR1 DFQATT and CDR2 SNEGSKA (reference sequence). This CDR3 has 14 residues. CDR3 in amino acids: CSARASLLTDTQYF. The CDR3 coding sequence is TGCAGTGCTAGAGCTAGTTTACTCACAGATACGCAGTATTTT.

This clonotype has just a few counts. The V and J genes are TRBV28 and TRBJ2-7; TRBD2 matches at 12 bases. Germline CDR1 MDHEN, CDR2 SYDVKM. CDR3 length: 15 amino acids. V trimming: 6 bases; J trimming: 6 bases; junction bases outside the gene matches: 9. CDR3 DNA sequence: TGTGCCAGCAGCCTTGGACTAGCGGGATCGTTCGAGCAGTACTTC. Translation gives CASSLGLAGSFEQYF.

The chain links TRBV20-1 to TRBJ2-4; D ambiguous. The V end was cut by 5 bases, the J end by 0 bases, with 14 bases between. Per germline, CDR1 DFQATT and CDR2 SNEGSKA (reference sequence). The CDR3 contains 15 residues. CDR3 sequence: CSASPLDLAKNIQYF. DNA of the CDR3: TGCAGTGCTTCTCCCTTGGATCTAGCCAAAAACATTCAGTACTTC.

This clonotype was observed a handful of times. The V call is TRBV20-1, the J call TRBJ1-6; D possibly corresponds to TRBD1 (6 bases). V was shortened by 0 bases and J by 7 bases, with 19 bases between the two germline ends. CDR1 DFQATT and CDR2 SNEGSKA come from the germline V gene (reference sequence). This CDR3 is 17 amino acids long. The CDR3 DNA reads TGCAGTGCTAGAGATTTAGGTGAAGGGGGTGAAAATTCACCCCTCCACTTT. As protein: CSARDLGEGGENSPLHF.

The V and J genes are TRBV5-1 and TRBJ2-1; 7 positions agree with TRBD2. J gave up 4 bases and V 1 base, and 11 bases lay outside the gene matches. Germline loops: CDR1 SGHRS, CDR2 YFSETQ. The CDR3 is 17 residues long. For the CDR3, the DNA is TGCGCCAGCAGCTTGCGACCTACTAGCGCCTTTTACAATGAGCAGTTCTTC. It codes for CASSLRPTSAFYNEQFF.

In its sample, this clonotype was seen a few times. The chain is built from TRBV2 and TRBJ2-7, with 12 bases lining up with TRBD2. The CDR3 is 14 amino acids. Germline CDR1 and CDR2: SNHLY and FYNNEI. The J segment lost 0 bases and the V segment lost 7 bases, leaving 1 base of the junction unmatched. CDR3 residues: CASKTSGSSYEQYF. In DNA form, the CDR3 reads TGTGCCAGCAAGACTAGCGGGAGCTCCTACGAGCAGTACTTC.

This clonotype was seen more than once but under ten times. The genes are TRBV11-1 and TRBJ2-1, with 11 bases lining up with TRBD2. J was trimmed by 2 bases and V by 4 bases; bases with no gene match: 10. The CDR3 runs to 18 residues. Germline V gene sequence: CDR1 SGHAT, CDR2 FQDESV (reference sequence). The CDR3 DNA sequence: TGTGCCAGCAGCTCGTATCGACTAGCGGGGTTACCCTACAATGAGCAGTTCTTC. Translated: CASSSYRLAGLPYNEQFF.

This clonotype appeared a few times. CDR3 region: CSARLGLAGANEQFF. Here the CDR3 DNA reads TGCAGTGCTAGGTTAGGTCTAGCGGGGGCCAATGAGCAGTTCTTC. This chain links TRBV20-1 with TRBJ2-1; 10 nucleotides align to TRBD2. The germline V gene encodes CDR1 DFQATT and CDR2 SNEGSKA (reference sequence). V dropped 3 bases and J dropped 6; count of bases not matched to a gene: 8. The CDR3 is made up of 15 amino acids.

V is TRBV12-3 or TRBV12-4 and J is TRBJ1-1; unclear D gene. The CDR3 runs to 13 residues. Trimming stripped 6 bases from V and 3 bases from J, with 11 bases between. CDR3 sequence: CASRWAGDTEAFF. The CDR3 DNA follows: TGTGCCAGCAGGTGGGCCGGTGACACTGAAGCTTTCTTT.

This sequence joins TRBV20-1 and TRBJ1-1; D remains ambiguous. Trimming took off 0 bases at V and 4 bases at J, with 9 bases between the two ends. From germline, CDR1 is DFQATT and CDR2 SNEGSKA (reference sequence). There are 13 residues in the CDR3. CDR3 sequence: CSAREGLRTEAFF. The CDR3 nucleotides read TGCAGTGCTAGAGAGGGTTTGCGCACTGAAGCTTTCTTT.

This clonotype has only a few counts. The chain combines TRBV19 with TRBJ2-3; the match to TRBD1 covers 9 bases. The CDR3 totals 16 residues. Germline CDR1 and CDR2: LNHDA and SQIVND (reference sequence). Trimming took 5 bases from V and 5 from J; bases not matched to a gene: 11. CDR3: CASSHTRGQGQDTQYF. DNA of the CDR3: TGTGCCAGTAGTCACACCCGGGGACAGGGTCAAGATACGCAGTATTTT.

This clonotype has more than one count but fewer than ten. This chain uses TRBV20-1 with TRBJ2-3; D ambiguous. This CDR3 is 14 amino acids long. The germline V gene encodes CDR1 DFQATT and CDR2 SNEGSKA (reference sequence). Deletions cut 2 bases from V and 2 bases from J, with 11 bases between. CDR3 nucleotides: TGCAGTGCTAGAACTCCGGTCTCCACAGATACGCAGTATTTT. It translates to CSARTPVSTDTQYF.

This clonotype was recorded a few times. V is TRBV6-1 and J is TRBJ2-2, with 13 positions matching TRBD2. V shed 6 bases and J 5 bases; nucleotides not matched to a gene: 9. The CDR3 length is 17 residues. Germline V gene sequence: CDR1 MNHNS, CDR2 SASEGT. The CDR3 protein is CASSERLAGGGTGELFF. CDR3 in DNA: TGTGCCAGCAGCGAGAGACTAGCGGGAGGAGGTACCGGGGAGCTGTTTTTT.

The genes are TRBV6-1 and TRBJ2-7, with 7 bases aligning to TRBD1. Germline V gene sequence: CDR1 MNHNS, CDR2 SASEGT. The CDR3 runs to 15 residues. Trimming cost V 6 bases and J 2 bases; bases outside gene matches: 10. The DNA for the CDR3 is TGTGCCAGCAGCTCTCCCGGGACAGCGGCCTACGAGCAGTACTTC. Amino acid sequence: CASSSPGTAAYEQYF.

This clonotype occurred a few times. The rearrangement uses TRBV5-1 and TRBJ2-1; 8 nucleotides line up with TRBD2. In germline, CDR1 is SGHRS, CDR2 YFSETQ. The CDR3 contains 16 residues. J lost 6 bases, V lost 0 bases, and 8 bases had no gene match. As DNA, the CDR3 is TGCGCCAGCAGCTTGGCCTGGAGCGGGAGAGCCAATGAGCAGTTCTTC. It specifies CASSLAWSGRANEQFF. Based on the CDR3 plus reference TRBV5-1 and TRBJ2-1, the full variable domain is KAGVTQTPRYLIKTRGQQVTLSCSPISGHRSVSWYQQTPGQGLQFLFEYFSETQRNKGNFPGRFSGRQFSNSRSEMNVSTLELGDSALYLCASSLAWSGRANEQFFGPGTRLTVL.

The rearrangement uses TRBV24-1 and TRBJ1-2, with TRBD1 matching over 9 bases. V lost 3 bases, J lost 7 bases, and 11 bases stayed unmatched. There are 16 residues in the CDR3. The germline CDR1 and CDR2 sequences are KGHDR and SFDVKD. The CDR3 reads CATSDTRQGVGTGYTF. The DNA for the CDR3 is TGTGCCACCAGTGATACCCGACAGGGGGTAGGGACTGGCTACACCTTC.

V and J are TRBV7-6 and TRBJ2-5; 8 bases line up with TRBD1. CDR1 and CDR2 (germline): SGHVS, FNYEAQ. With 5 bases clipped from V and 0 bases from J, the junction kept 14 bases outside the gene matches. The CDR3 contains 18 residues. In nucleotides, the CDR3 is TGTGCCAGCAGCCCCCGAAGACAGGGGACCTTATACCAAGAGACCCAGTACTTC. This gives the protein CASSPRRQGTLYQETQYF.

The sample holds a few counts of this clonotype. This chain joins TRBV5-1 and TRBJ1-3; tentative D call: TRBD1 (6 bases). There are 16 residues in the CDR3. Germline values: CDR1 SGHRS, CDR2 YFSETQ. Trimming stripped 1 base from V and 0 bases from J, with 11 bases between. The CDR3 protein is CASSLFTGNSGNTIYF. In nucleotides, the CDR3 is TGCGCCAGCAGCTTGTTTACAGGGAACTCTGGAAACACCATATATTTT.

The CDR3 bases are TGCGCCAGCAGCTCCCGAGTGGGGGGGTACGAGCAGTACTTC. Its protein product is CASSSRVGGYEQYF. V is TRBV5-1 and J is TRBJ2-7, with 7 bases aligning to TRBD2. This CDR3 comprises 14 residues. The junction had 7 bases not matched to a gene; V was cut back by 3 bases and J by 4 bases. Germline-derived CDR1 and CDR2 are SGHRS and YFSETQ.

The sample holds a few counts of this clonotype. This CDR3 reads CASSMTGSRTDTQYF. The CDR3 bases are TGTGCCAGCAGCATGACAGGGTCTCGCACAGATACGCAGTATTTT. The J gene is TRBJ2-3, the V gene TRBV7-3, with TRBD1 matching 7 bases. The ends lost 5 bases at V and 1 base at J; junction bases unmatched: 6. Germline CDR1 and CDR2: SGHTA and FQGTGA. The CDR3 has 15 residues.

This clonotype was recorded a few times. The chain joins TRBV5-1 to TRBJ1-2; possible D gene TRBD1, 6 bases. Trimming stripped 4 bases from V and 8 bases from J, with 18 bases between. The germline V gene has CDR1 SGHRS and CDR2 YFSETQ. The CDR3 consists of 14 residues. The CDR3 reads CASSGTGSLGGYTF. The CDR3 bases are TGCGCCAGCAGCGGTACAGGGTCGCTGGGCGGCTACACCTTC.

This clonotype was picked up many times. The CDR3 loop reads CASSIASNQPQHF. In nucleotides, the CDR3 is TGTGCCAGTAGTATAGCCAGCAATCAGCCCCAGCATTTT. The chain employs TRBV19 and TRBJ1-5; D unresolved. Germline V lookup: CDR1 LNHDA, CDR2 SQIVND (reference sequence). V was pared by 1 base and J by 1 base, with 2 bases between. There are 13 residues in the CDR3.

This clonotype was seen a few times. This chain joins TRBV2 and TRBJ2-1; D gene uncertain. Germline lookup yields CDR1 SNHLY and CDR2 FYNNEI. CDR3 length: 13 amino acids. Trimming cost V 3 bases and J 6 bases, with 9 bases left between them. CDR3 in DNA: TGTGCCAGCAGTGAGCTAGGAACCAATGAGCAGTTCTTC. Translated, it gives CASSELGTNEQFF.

This chain connects TRBV12-3 or TRBV12-4 to TRBJ2-1; D call uncertain. This CDR3 is built from 17 residues. The V end was cut by 3 bases, the J end by 5 bases, with 20 bases between. CDR3 region: CASSFRSTWRLDNEQFF. For the CDR3, the DNA is TGTGCCAGCAGTTTCCGGTCAACTTGGCGGTTAGACAATGAGCAGTTCTTC.

V usage is TRBV5-6 and J usage is TRBJ2-7; D is undetermined. The CDR3 runs 14 residues. Trimming removed 2 bases from V and 0 bases from J, with 9 bases in between. In germline, CDR1 is SGHDT, CDR2 YYEEEE. The CDR3 nucleotides read TGTGCCAGCAGCTTCGGCGCCAGCTCCTACGAGCAGTACTTC. This gives the protein CASSFGASSYEQYF.

The V gene is TRBV20-1, the J gene TRBJ2-1; TRBD1 might be the D (5 bases). Per germline, CDR1 DFQATT and CDR2 SNEGSKA (reference sequence). V lost 3 bases, J lost 6 bases, and 9 bases lay in between. The CDR3 has 12 amino acids. The CDR3 DNA reads as TGCAGTGCTAGTGCAGGGTTCAATGAGCAGTTCTTC. It yields the protein CSASAGFNEQFF.

The chain is built from TRBV9 and TRBJ2-2, with D possibly TRBD2 on 5 matching bases. This CDR3 has 16 amino acids. Germline CDR1 reads SGDLS; CDR2 reads YYNGEE. With 0 bases removed from V and 3 bases from J, the gap between germline ends came to 12 bases. Here the CDR3 reads CASSVENGVYTGELFF. CDR3 sequence (DNA): TGTGCCAGCAGCGTAGAGAACGGGGTTTACACCGGGGAGCTGTTTTTT.